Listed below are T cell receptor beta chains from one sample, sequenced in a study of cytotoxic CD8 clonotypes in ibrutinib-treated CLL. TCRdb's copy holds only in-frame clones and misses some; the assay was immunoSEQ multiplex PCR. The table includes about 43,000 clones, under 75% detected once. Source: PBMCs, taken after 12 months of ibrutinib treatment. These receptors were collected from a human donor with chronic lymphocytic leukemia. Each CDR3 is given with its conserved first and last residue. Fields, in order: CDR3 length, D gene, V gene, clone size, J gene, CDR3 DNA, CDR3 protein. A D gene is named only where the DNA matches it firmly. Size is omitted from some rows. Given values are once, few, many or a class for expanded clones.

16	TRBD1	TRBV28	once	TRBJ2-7	TGTGCCAGCAGTCTAGGTCAACAGGGGCGTTACTACGAGCAGTACTTC	CASSLGQQGRYYEQYF
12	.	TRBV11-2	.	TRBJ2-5	TGTGCCAGCAGCTTTTTCCAAGAGACCCAGTACTTC	CASSFFQETQYF
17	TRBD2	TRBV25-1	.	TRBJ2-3	TGTGCCAGCGGATTTGGAAGTTGGACTAGCGGATTAGATACGCAGTATTTT	CASGFGSWTSGLDTQYF
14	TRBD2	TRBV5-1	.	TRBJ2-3	TGCGCCAGCAGCTTTAGCGGGGGCACAGATACGCAGTATTTT	CASSFSGGTDTQYF
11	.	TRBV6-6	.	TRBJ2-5	TGTGCCAGCAGCGATCAAGAGACCCAGTACTTC	CASSDQETQYF
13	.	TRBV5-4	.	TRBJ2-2	TGTGCCAGCAGCCGGGACACCACCGGGGAGCTGTTTTTT	CASSRDTTGELFF
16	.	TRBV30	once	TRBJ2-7	TGTGCCTGGAGCCTTGTGTGGACTTCCAGCTCCTACGAGCAGTACTTC	CAWSLVWTSSSYEQYF
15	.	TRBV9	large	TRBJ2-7	TGTGCCAGCAGCGTAGATGGGTATCGAGCCTACGAGCAGTACTTC	CASSVDGYRAYEQYF
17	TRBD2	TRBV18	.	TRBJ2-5	TGTGCCAGCTCACAACCACCGGGACTAGCGGGGCAAGAGACCCAGTACTTC	CASSQPPGLAGQETQYF
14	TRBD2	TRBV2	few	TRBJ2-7	TGTGCCAGCAGAGATACTAGCGACTCCTACGAGCAGTACTTC	CASRDTSDSYEQYF
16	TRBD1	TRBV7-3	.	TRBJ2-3	TGTGCCAGCAGCCGACACCCGGGACAGGGCACAGATACGCAGTATTTT	CASSRHPGQGTDTQYF
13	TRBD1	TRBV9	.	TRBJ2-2	TGTGCCAGCGGACAGGGAAACACCGGGGAGCTGTTTTTT	CASGQGNTGELFF
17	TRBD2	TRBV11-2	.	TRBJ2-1	TGTGCCAGCAGCTATGCACCGGGACTAGCTTCCTACAATGAGCAGTTCTTC	CASSYAPGLASYNEQFF
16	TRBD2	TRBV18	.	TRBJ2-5	TGTGCCAGCTCACCACTCCAAGCGGGGGGCAAGGAGACCCAGTACTTC	CASSPLQAGGKETQYF
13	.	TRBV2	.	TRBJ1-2	TGTGCCAGCAGTGAAAGACAGGATGCTGGCTACACCTTC	CASSERQDAGYTF
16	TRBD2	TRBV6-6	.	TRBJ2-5	TGTGCCAGCAGTCTTCGGGCGGGGGACCCGGAAGAGACCCAGTACTTC	CASSLRAGDPEETQYF
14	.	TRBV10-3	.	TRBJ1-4	TGTGCCATCAACGACGGTGCAACTAATGAAAAACTGTTTTTT	CAINDGATNEKLFF
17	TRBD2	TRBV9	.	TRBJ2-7	TGTGCCAGCAGCGTAGGGCCACTAGCGGGGATTGGGTACGAGCAGTACTTC	CASSVGPLAGIGYEQYF
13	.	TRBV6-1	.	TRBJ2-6	TGTGCCAGCGGGGGGACTGGGGCCAACGTCCTGACTTTC	CASGGTGANVLTF
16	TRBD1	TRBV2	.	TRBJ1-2	TGTGCCCGGAAAAACGGACAGGGACTTACTAACTATGGCTACACCTTC	CARKNGQGLTNYGYTF
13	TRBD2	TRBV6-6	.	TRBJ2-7	TGTGCCAGCAGGCCTAGCGGGAGTTACGAGCAGTACTTC	CASRPSGSYEQYF
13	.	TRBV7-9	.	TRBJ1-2	TGTGCCAGCAGCGCGCAGGCCTACTATGGCTACACCTTC	CASSAQAYYGYTF
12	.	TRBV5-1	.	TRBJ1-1	TGCGCCAGCAGCTGGACGGGTACTGAAGCTTTCTTT	CASSWTGTEAFF
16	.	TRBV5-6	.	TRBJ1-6	TGTGCCAGCAGCCCTTTGGGCAGCTTCTATAATTCACCCCTCCACTTT	CASSPLGSFYNSPLHF
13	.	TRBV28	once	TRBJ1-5	TGTGCCAGCAGTTTCAGGGAGCACCAGCCCCAGCATTTT	CASSFREHQPQHF
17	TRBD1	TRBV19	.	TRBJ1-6	TGTGCCAGTAGTGGTGTCAGCCCGGGACAGGGGGCTTCACCCCTCCACTTT	CASSGVSPGQGASPLHF
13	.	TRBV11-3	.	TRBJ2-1	TGTGCCAGCAGCCGGGGACAAATCTCTGAGCAGTTCTTC	CASSRGQISEQFF
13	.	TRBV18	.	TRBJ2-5	TGTGCCAGCTCCCCACGGGACTCGGAGACCCAGTACTTC	CASSPRDSETQYF
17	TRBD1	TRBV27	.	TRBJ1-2	TGTGCCAGCACCCCAGGGACAGGGTACACCTCTAACTATGGCTACACCTTC	CASTPGTGYTSNYGYTF
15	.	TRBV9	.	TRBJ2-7	TGTGCCAGCAGCGTAGCTCCGCGGGACATCTACGAGCAGTACTTC	CASSVAPRDIYEQYF
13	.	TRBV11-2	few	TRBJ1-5	TGTGCCAGCAGCTTAGAAAGGAATCAGCCCCAGCATTTT	CASSLERNQPQHF
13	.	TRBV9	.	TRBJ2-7	TGTGCCAGCAGCGTAGGAGGTGGAGGGGAGCAGTACTTC	CASSVGGGGEQYF
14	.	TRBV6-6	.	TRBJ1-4	TGTGCCAGCAGGGGGTCAGAAAGTAATGAAAAACTGTTTTTT	CASRGSESNEKLFF
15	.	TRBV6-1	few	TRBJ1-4	TGTGCCAGCAGTCCGTTGGAGGGAGCTAATGAAAAACTGTTTTTT	CASSPLEGANEKLFF
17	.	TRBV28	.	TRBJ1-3	TGTGCCAGCAGTTTGTCTTTAGGGGGTTCTGCTGGAAACACCATATATTTT	CASSLSLGGSAGNTIYF
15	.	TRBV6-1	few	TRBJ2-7	TGTGCCAGCAGCCCCGGGTCTCTAAGCTCCTACGAGCAGTACTTC	CASSPGSLSSYEQYF